This T cell receptor beta chain was identified during a study of T cell responses to AZD1222 COVID-19 vaccine. Study information: Recipients boosted at about 4 weeks or about 12 weeks are pooled.

Measured with immunoSEQ multiplex PCR; TCRdb has only the in-frame clones, and not every one. The repertoire holds some 150,000 clones, with about nine tenths as singletons. Study outcomes and limitations: The span of vaccine-associated CD4 TCRs extended across spike, with dominance at 160-218 and 743-854.

V dropped 5 bases and J dropped 0; count of bases not matched to a gene: 2. This CDR3 has 13 residues. Germline V gene lookup returns CDR1 SQVTM and CDR2 ANQGSEA. Notes on this clone: The target antigen is unknown.

The origin of this receptor is an adult in good health. Material: peripheral blood, obtained on day 0 of AZD1222 vaccination. The chain combines TRBV29-1 with TRBJ1-1; 8 positions agree with TRBD1. The CDR3 DNA follows: TGCAGCGTTCGACAGGGGATGAACACTGAAGCTTTCTTT. This gives the protein CSVRQGMNTEAFF.